This TCR beta chain was sequenced for a study of beta chain features in type 1 diabetes. The trim removed 7 bases at V and 3 bases at J, leaving 13 bases unmatched. From germline, CDR1 is SGHRS and CDR2 YFSETQ. The CDR3 spans 15 residues. The investigators reverse transcribed all of the isolated RNA, so they sequenced expressed TCRB transcripts. The repertoire was sequenced with immunoSEQ multiplex PCR; TCRdb's copy has only in-frame clones and lacks some. Here the sample spans more than 250,000 clones, about 15% being singletons. As for this clone: What it binds is unknown.

There was one heparinised blood draw per donor, averaging approximately 120 mL. Using CD45RO/CCR7/CD25/CD127/CD95/CD27, CD4+ naive, central memory, regulatory and stem cell-like memory cells were sorted. Study-level results: Healthy donors had naive, central memory and Treg TCRB repertoires that appeared less similar than those seen among patients. Sequencing from cDNA could over-represent high-TCR-expressing cells. Within each of all four CD4+ subsets, Type 1 diabetes patients had TCRB CDR3s that were moderately but significantly shorter.

The sequenced sample was naive CD4+ T cells from blood. The clonotype was recovered from a man younger than 30 with type 1 diabetes. The V gene is TRBV5-1, the J gene TRBJ2-7; 7 bases map to TRBD1. This CDR3 is CASSPPTGQNYEQYF. In DNA form, the CDR3 reads TGCGCCAGCTCCCCCCCCACGGGACAGAACTACGAGCAGTACTTC.